This T cell receptor beta chain was recorded in a study of blood T cells in healthy people across ages. This clonotype was seen more than once but under ten times. Its specificity is not known. A second PCR, run for roughly 7 to 12 cycles, used a sample-barcoded 5' primer plus a J-beta primer mix. In TCRdb, the 5' RACE reads were re-called with MiXCR into one record per CDR3 protein. The sample shows over 1,500,000 distinct CDR3 sequences, around 42% of them seen only once. Study observations and caveats: TCR beta diversity was tightly associated with the proportion of naive T cells. The long-lived group displayed more naive CD4+ cells, plus higher diversity, than the aged donors did.

This receptor was obtained from a human donor in good health. Sequenced: blood.

CDR3 nucleotide sequence: TGTGCCAGCAGCTTTGCTACAGGGGGCGGTGAGCAGTTCTTC. This translates into CASSFATGGGEQFF. This sequence joins TRBV7-6 and TRBJ2-1, with TRBD1 matching over 9 bases. V lost 3 bases, J lost 9 bases, and 6 bases stayed unmatched. Germline V lookup: CDR1 SGHVS, CDR2 FNYEAQ. The CDR3 extends over 14 amino acids.